This T cell receptor (beta chain) was documented in a study of human T cells and chemical hapten exposure. About the study: Patch testing was performed with 0.01% DPC on the upper back, with reading at 6 days. Alopecia areata, totalis or universalis affected patients, mainly female. Study-wide results and caveats: Expanded TCRs made up significantly more big CDR3 similarity clusters than controls did.

The CDR3 runs 13 residues. The germline gives CDR1 SQVTM, CDR2 ANQGSEA. The trim removed 6 bases at V and 7 bases at J, leaving 10 bases unmatched. Sample time point: pre-sensitization, week 0. The treatment denotes: therapeutic diphenylcyclopropenone sensitization with weekly scalp DPC. Whole blood, unfractionated, served as the material for total RNA extraction. A remark on this clonotype: Its specificity is not known.

The library gave individual cDNA molecules unique molecular identifiers. TCRdb redid the calling of the RACE reads with MiXCR, one entry per CDR3 protein. This sample has about 55,000 distinct CDR3 sequences, with roughly a tenth found just once. Sequences were derived from whole blood, sampled in connection with sensitization to the hapten diphenylcyclopropenone (DPC). This receptor was identified in a woman aged 30 to 39 with alopecia areata. Some clones in this sample may be carry-over from other donors' samples. The V gene is TRBV29-1, the J gene TRBJ2-5; 8 bases fit TRBD1. The CDR3 nucleotides are TGCAGCGTAACCCAGGGGGCGCAGGGGACCCAGTACTTC. Encoded protein: CSVTQGAQGTQYF.